These 2 T cell receptor beta chains share one sample of origin, sequenced in a study of blood T cell repertoires in COVID-19. The protocol was immunoSEQ multiplex PCR, while the TCRdb copy is restricted to in-frame clones and leaves out a portion. This table has fewer than 250,000 clones, less than 90% appearing once. Sequenced material: peripheral blood. Receptors originate from a middle-aged man with acute or convalescent COVID-19.

The chain recombines TRBV3-1 (or the pseudogene TRBV3-2) with TRBJ2-3; 8 bases are shared with TRBD2. After removal of 4 bases from V and 5 bases from J, the junction contained 5 bases not matched to a gene. The CDR3 consists of 14 residues. Germline V gives CDR1 LGHDT, CDR2 YNNKEL (reference sequence). The CDR3 DNA follows: TGTGCCAGCAGCCCGGGGGGGGACGTAGATACGCAGTATTTT. Translating gives CASSPGGDVDTQYF.

This chain uses TRBV4-3 with TRBJ2-7; the D is unclear. Germline CDR1 reads LGHNA; CDR2 reads YSLEER. Trimming removed 0 bases from V and 0 bases from J, with 3 bases in between. The CDR3 sequence is 13 residues long. CDR3 protein: CASSQDSSYEQYF. CDR3 nucleotide sequence: TGCGCCAGCAGCCAAGACTCCTCCTACGAGCAGTACTTC.